This is a list of T cell receptor beta chains from one sample in a study of identical twins. Via MiXCR, TCRdb re-called the 5' RACE reads, giving one row per CDR3 protein. The table shows 450,000 or so distinct CDR3 sequences, with less than 20% occurring only once. Sequencing was carried out using naive T cells sorted from blood. These receptors were taken from a man aged 50 to 59 in good health. Each CDR3 is given without its conserved first and last residue.

>TRBV9
ASSVSGYTDTQY
>TRBV20-1
SAIGQQYGYT
>TRBV11-2
ASGRSAEAF
>TRBV4-2
ASSHTSGDEQF
>TRBV28
ASSKWDRPPAGELF
>TRBV9
ASSVEGTITDTQY
>TRBV13
ASSSAGGVNTEAF
>TRBV29-1
SVDSGGETQY
>TRBV5-1
ASSLVVLADTGELF
>TRBV7-6
ASSLSTGLTGELF
>TRBV7-9
ASSFFLGQGVHEQY
>TRBV28
ASSTGLISGNTIY
>TRBV20-1
SARGGGAPDTQY
>TRBV27
ASSLGLAGAPGTQY
>TRBV29-1
SVEGQGNEQY
>TRBV12-3/TRBV12-4
ASSSSDGYGYT
>TRBV15
ATSRAGGPLSLETQY
>TRBV29-1
SIWTSGSGDEQF
>TRBV6-5
ASSYMSGLAGGGNEQY
>TRBV6-1
ASSEARLAGMYEQF
>TRBV28
ASGKGRQETQY
>TRBV6-6
ASSYMQNYGYT
>TRBV9
ASSVVQTASNEQF
>TRBV28
ASSSHGGRYEQY
>TRBV10-3
AIRRTGPSSYEQY
>TRBV12-3/TRBV12-4
ASSPIVTGNEQF
>TRBV20-1
SASRLANTDTQY
>TRBV30
AWSGDTQY
>TRBV5-1
ASSSGQATYEQY
>TRBV28
ASSLNHYEQF
>TRBV20-1
SAGRTGDNYGYT
>TRBV7-2
ASSLSGFSTDTQY
>TRBV7-2
ASSTRQGRRTGELF
>TRBV27
ASSLLSFLGRGLEDTQY
>TRBV6-2/TRBV6-3
ASSSVPRWGRTGELF
>TRBV20-1
SVSEPLNTGELF
>TRBV5-1
ASSLLPRSFGGPGS
>TRBV27
ASSSHGHLSGNTIY
>TRBV4-2
ASSHPSSRVRSDTQY
>TRBV29-1
SVEASAGADTQY
>TRBV12-3/TRBV12-4
ASSLSDPGLAVSYNEQF
>TRBV6-1
ASSGPSGGGNQPQH
>TRBV5-1
ASSLVSGAYEQY
>TRBV10-3
AISESHRQETQY
>TRBV19
ASRTGEELF
>TRBV2
ASSEGRRDPYEQY
>TRBV20-1
SAVDRKETQY
>TRBV7-2
ASTAGWVAGELF
>TRBV7-9
ASSLARVAGDTQY
>TRBV20-1
SAPTGKDEKLF
>TRBV6-1
ASNPTEPWIGELF